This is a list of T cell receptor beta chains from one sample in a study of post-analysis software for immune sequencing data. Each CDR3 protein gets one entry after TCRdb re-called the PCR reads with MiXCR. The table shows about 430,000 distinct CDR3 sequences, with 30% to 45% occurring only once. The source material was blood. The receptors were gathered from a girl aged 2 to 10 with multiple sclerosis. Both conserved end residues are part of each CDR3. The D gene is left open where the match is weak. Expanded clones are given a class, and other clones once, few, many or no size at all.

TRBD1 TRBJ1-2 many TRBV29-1 TGCAGCGTTCGGGACAGGGATCTTTCGTTTGATGGCTACACCTTC CSVRDRDLSFDGYTF
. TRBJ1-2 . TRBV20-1 TGCAGTGCTAGAGTCGGCGAAGGTTATGGCTACACCTTC CSARVGEGYGYTF
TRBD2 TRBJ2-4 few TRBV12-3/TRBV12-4 TGTGCCAGCAGGCCCGGGACTAGCGGGAGGGCCAAAAACATTCAGTACTTC CASRPGTSGRAKNIQYF
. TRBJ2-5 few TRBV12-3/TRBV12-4 TGTGCCAGCAGTTTAGGCGTGACCAACGGAGGGGAGACCCAGTACTTC CASSLGVTNGGETQYF
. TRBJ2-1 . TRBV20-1 TGCAGTGCCATCTGGCAGAGTCGTTACAATGAGCAGTTCTTC CSAIWQSRYNEQFF
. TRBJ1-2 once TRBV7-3 TGTGCCAGCAGCTTAACCAAAGCGGGCTATGGCTACACCTTC CASSLTKAGYGYTF
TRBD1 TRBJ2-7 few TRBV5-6 TGTGCCAGCAGTTTCGTCCCGGGACAGGGTAACTACGAGCAGTACTTC CASSFVPGQGNYEQYF
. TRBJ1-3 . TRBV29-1 TGCAGCGGGGTTGAAGGAAACACCATATATTTT CSGVEGNTIYF
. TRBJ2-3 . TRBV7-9 TGTGCCAGCAGCATACAGGGATGGGGCACAGATACGCAGTATTTT CASSIQGWGTDTQYF
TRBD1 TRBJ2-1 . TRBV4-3 TGCGCCAGCAGCCCACGACAGGGAAGATACTCCTACAATGAGCAGTTCTTC CASSPRQGRYSYNEQFF
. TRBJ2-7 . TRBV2 TGTGCCAGCAGTGCACGGGGTCTCGTCTACGAGCAGTACTTC CASSARGLVYEQYF
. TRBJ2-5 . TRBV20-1 TGCAGTGCTAGAGCGTACAGGGAAGAGACCCAGTACTTC CSARAYREETQYF
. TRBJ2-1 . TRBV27 TGTGCCAGCAGTTTATCGCTTTGGGGGGTCAATGAGCAGTTCTTC CASSLSLWGVNEQFF
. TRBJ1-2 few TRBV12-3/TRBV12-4 TGTGCCAGCAGTTTAGGACAGGCCTCCTATGGCTACACCTTC CASSLGQASYGYTF
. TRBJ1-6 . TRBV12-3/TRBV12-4 TGTGCCAGCAGTCTCCAGGAAAATTCACCCCTCCACTTT CASSLQENSPLHF
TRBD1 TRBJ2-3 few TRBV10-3 TGTGCCCTTCGCCAGGGGGCTACTAGCACAGATACGCAGTATTTT CALRQGATSTDTQYF